The sequence of this T cell receptor beta chain was determined in a study of shared clonotypes between healthy human individuals. This table comes from immunoSEQ multiplex PCR, and its TCRdb copy is limited to in-frame clones, with some not included. The sample includes about 2 million clones, approximately 94% seen only once; the top ten take more than 0.9%. This CDR3 contains 13 residues. V was shortened by 0 bases and J by 4 bases, with 8 bases between the two germline ends. CDR1 and CDR2 (germline): SGHNT, YYREEE (reference sequence). Naive CD8 populations comprised CD45RO-negative cells positively selected for CCR7, excluding terminally differentiated effector memory CD45RA+ cells. To note about this clone: In the same sample, other DNA sequences code for this CDR3.

The rearrangement joins TRBV5-4 to TRBJ2-7; no clear D gene. Sequencing used naive CD8+ T cells sorted from blood. The receptor was derived from a man between 18 and 35 years old in good health. CDR3 in amino acids: CASSLDRTYEQYF. The CDR3 nucleotides read TGTGCCAGCAGCTTGGATCGAACATACGAGCAGTACTTC.